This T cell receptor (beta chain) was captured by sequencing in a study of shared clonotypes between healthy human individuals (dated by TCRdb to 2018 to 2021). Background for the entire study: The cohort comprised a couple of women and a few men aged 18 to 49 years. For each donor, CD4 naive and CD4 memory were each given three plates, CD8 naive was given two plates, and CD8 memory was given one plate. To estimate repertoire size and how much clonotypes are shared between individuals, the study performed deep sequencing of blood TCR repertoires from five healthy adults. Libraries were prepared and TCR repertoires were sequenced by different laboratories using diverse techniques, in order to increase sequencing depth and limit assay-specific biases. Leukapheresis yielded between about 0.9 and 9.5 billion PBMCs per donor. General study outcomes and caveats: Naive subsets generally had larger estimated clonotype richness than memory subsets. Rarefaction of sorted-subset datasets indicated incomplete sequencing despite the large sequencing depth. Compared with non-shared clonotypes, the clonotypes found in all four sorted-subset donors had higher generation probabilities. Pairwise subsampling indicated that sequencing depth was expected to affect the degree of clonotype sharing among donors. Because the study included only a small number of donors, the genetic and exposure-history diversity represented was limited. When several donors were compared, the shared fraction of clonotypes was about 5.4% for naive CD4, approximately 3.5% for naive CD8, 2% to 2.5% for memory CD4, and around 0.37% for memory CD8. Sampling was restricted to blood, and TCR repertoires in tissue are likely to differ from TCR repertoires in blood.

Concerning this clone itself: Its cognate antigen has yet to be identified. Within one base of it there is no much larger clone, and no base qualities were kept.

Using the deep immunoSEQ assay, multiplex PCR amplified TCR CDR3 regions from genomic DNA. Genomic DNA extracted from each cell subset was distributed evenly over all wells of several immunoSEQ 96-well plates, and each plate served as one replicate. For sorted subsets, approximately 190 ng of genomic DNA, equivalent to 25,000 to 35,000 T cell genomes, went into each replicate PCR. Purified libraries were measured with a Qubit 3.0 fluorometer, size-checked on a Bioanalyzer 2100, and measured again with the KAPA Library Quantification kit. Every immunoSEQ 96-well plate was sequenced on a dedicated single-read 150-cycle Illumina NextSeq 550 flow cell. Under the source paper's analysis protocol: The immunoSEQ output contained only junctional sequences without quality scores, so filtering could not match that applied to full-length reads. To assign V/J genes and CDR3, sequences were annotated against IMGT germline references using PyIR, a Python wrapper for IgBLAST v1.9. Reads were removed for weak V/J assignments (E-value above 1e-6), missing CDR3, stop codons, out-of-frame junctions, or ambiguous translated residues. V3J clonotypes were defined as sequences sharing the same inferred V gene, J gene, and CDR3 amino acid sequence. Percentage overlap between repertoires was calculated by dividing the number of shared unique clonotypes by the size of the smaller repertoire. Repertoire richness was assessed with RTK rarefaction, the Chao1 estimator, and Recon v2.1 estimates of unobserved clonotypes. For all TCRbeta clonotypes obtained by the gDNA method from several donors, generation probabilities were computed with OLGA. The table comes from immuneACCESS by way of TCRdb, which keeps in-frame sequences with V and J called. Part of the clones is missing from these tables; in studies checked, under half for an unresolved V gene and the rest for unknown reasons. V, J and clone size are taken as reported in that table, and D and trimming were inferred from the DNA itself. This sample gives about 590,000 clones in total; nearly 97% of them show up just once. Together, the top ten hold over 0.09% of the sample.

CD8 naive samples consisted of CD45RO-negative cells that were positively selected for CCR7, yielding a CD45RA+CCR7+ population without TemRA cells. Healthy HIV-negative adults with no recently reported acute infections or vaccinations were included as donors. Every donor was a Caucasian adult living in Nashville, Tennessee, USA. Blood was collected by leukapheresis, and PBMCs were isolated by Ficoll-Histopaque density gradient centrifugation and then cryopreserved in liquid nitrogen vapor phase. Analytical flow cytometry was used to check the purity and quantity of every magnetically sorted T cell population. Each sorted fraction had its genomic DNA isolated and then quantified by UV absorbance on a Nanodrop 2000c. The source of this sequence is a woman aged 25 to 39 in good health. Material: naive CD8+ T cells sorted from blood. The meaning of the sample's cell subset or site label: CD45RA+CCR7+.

The CDR3 protein is CASSLVPPNSMSSYNEQFF. The sequenced DNA: TGTGCCAGCAGTTTAGTCCCTCCTAACTCAATGAGCTCCTACAATGAGCAGTTCTTC. The V and J segments used are TRBV27 and TRBJ2-1; the D gene is unclear. V loses 2 bases of germline sequence and J loses 0 bases, and the interval between the two ends is 20 bases. The germline V gene (reference sequence) provides CDR1 MNHEY and CDR2 SMNVEV. Measured from the cysteine to the phenylalanine, the CDR3 is 19 residues long. Here the CDR3 DNA is all that survives: 57 bases in frame from base 1.